This TCR beta chain appears in the sequencing data of a study of cytomegalovirus exposure and HLA in healthy donors. Overall study findings and caveats: A later analysis showed TCR association rates differing by HLA locus, peaking at DRB1 and lowest at HLA-C. Later work associated roughly 17,000 TCR beta sequences with HLA alleles at 0.05 false discovery rate. Most TCR sequences were seen very rarely across donors, but some public TCRs occurred in many.

V gave up 5 bases and J gave up 0 bases, with 14 bases separating them. The CDR3 is 16 residues long. The germline CDR1 and CDR2 sequences are MDHEN and SYDVKM. With regard to this clone: Its antigen is currently unknown.

The PCR employed 60 Vbeta primers together with 13 Jbeta primers. The assay was immunoSEQ multiplex PCR, and TCRdb's table has in-frame clones only and misses some. The sample consists of 200,000 or so clones, more than 60% of them appearing once. The origin of this receptor is a man between 45 and 60 years old in good health and CMV-seronegative. This chain links TRBV28 with TRBJ1-3; D unclear. Source material: PBMCs. The CDR3 nucleotides read TGTGCCAGCAGTCTCCACAGTGGTGCCTCTGGAAACACCATATATTTT. The encoded protein is CASSLHSGASGNTIYF.